The TCR beta chain described here comes from a study of T-cell reconstitution after alpha-beta-depleted transplantation in children. The CDR3 has 15 residues. The V gene's germline CDR1 is MNHNS and CDR2 SASEGT. The V and J ends lost 6 bases and 7 bases, in that order; junction bases with no gene match: 5. This clonotype has just a few counts. Unique molecular identifiers featured in how the TCRbeta library was prepared. TCRdb itself ran the PCR reads through MiXCR, one entry per CDR3 protein. There are hundreds of thousands of distinct CDR3 sequences in the sample; 18% occur only once, and around 3.3% lies in the top ten.

Sequenced here: PBMCs from the stem cell graft donor, sampled from the stem cell graft. This chain uses TRBV6-1 with TRBJ2-1; TRBD2 agrees at 14 bases. This clonotype originated in a human donor who donated a stem cell graft to a child with acute lymphoblastic leukemia. The CDR3 sequence: CASRTGLAGGNEQFF. DNA for the CDR3: TGTGCCAGCAGGACTGGACTAGCGGGAGGAAATGAGCAGTTCTTC.